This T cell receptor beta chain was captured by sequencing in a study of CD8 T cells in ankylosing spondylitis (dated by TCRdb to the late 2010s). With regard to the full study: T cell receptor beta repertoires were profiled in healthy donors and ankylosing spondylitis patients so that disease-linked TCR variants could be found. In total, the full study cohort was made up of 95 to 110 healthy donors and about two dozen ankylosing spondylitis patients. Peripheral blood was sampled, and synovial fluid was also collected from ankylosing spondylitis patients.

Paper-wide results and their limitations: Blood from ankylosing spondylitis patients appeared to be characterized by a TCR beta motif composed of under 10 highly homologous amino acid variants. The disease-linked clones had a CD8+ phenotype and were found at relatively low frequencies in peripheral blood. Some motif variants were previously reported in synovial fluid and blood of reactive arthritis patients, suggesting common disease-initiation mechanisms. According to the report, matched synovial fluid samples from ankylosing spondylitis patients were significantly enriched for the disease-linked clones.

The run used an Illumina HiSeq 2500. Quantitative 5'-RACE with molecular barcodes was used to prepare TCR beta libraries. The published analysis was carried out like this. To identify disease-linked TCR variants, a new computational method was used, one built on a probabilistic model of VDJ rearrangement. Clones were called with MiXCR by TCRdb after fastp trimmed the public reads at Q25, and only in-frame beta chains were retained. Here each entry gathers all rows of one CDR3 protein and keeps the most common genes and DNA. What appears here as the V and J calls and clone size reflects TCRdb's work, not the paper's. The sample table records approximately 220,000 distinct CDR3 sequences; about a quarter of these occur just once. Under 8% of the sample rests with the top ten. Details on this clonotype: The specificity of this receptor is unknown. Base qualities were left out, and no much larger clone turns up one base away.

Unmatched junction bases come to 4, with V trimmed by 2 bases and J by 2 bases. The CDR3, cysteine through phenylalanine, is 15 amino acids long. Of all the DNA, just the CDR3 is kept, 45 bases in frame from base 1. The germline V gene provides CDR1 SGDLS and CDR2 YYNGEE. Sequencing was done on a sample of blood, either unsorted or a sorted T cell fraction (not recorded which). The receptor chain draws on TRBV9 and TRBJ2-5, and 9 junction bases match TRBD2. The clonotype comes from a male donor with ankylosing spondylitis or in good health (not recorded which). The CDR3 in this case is CASSVTTSGQETQYF. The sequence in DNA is TGTGCCAGCAGCGTTACGACTAGCGGACAAGAGACCCAGTACTTC.